These 11 T cell receptor beta chains were sequenced from one sample in a study of T cell clusters in autoimmune cytopenias. TRB rearrangements were amplified by touch-down multiplex PCR with mixed TRB-A/B primers. TCRdb re-called the multiplex PCR reads and gives one entry per CDR3 protein, without DNA. There are about 8,400 distinct CDR3 sequences in the sample, with about a fifth held by the top ten. TRB amplification used 250 ng of peripheral blood genomic DNA. The sample consisted of peripheral blood. The receptors stem from a human donor with an autoimmune cytopenia or autoimmune hepatitis (not recorded which).

The chain employs TRBV5-4 and TRBJ2-5. CDR1 and CDR2 from the germline V gene are SGHNT and YYREEE (reference sequence). This CDR3 is built from 12 residues. This CDR3 reads CASSRPQETQYF.

The V gene is TRBV5-1, the J gene TRBJ2-7; the D call from TCRdb, TRBD1, cannot be confirmed without DNA. The CDR3 is 14 residues long. Germline CDR1 is SGHRS and CDR2 is YFSETQ. CDR3 protein: CASSGPGPIYEQYF.

This clonotype is called medium-sized based on its frequency. This rearrangement joins TRBV5-4 to TRBJ2-7; TCRdb calls TRBD2, which cannot be checked without DNA. The CDR3 runs 14 residues. Germline V gene sequence: CDR1 SGHNT, CDR2 YYREEE (reference sequence). CDR3 loop: CASSLSSGGREQYF.

This sequence joins TRBV11-2 and TRBJ1-1; the D gene TCRdb calls, TRBD1, cannot be checked with no DNA. Germline CDR1 is SGHAT and CDR2 is FQNNGV. There are 14 residues in the CDR3. CDR3 amino acids: CASSLIQGSTEAFF.

The chain has TRBV13 and TRBJ1-2. Germline V gene sequence: CDR1 PRHDT, CDR2 FYEKMQ (reference sequence). The CDR3 spans 12 residues. This chain's CDR3 is CASSFQDYGYTF.

The chain employs TRBV10-2 and TRBJ2-5; TCRdb names TRBD2, which stays unverified in the absence of DNA. Germline values: CDR1 WSHSY, CDR2 SAAADI. The CDR3 spans 14 residues. CDR3 in amino acids: CASSGRAGEETQYF.

V and J are TRBV6-5 and TRBJ1-1. Looked up from germline, CDR1 is MNHEY and CDR2 is SVGAGI. The CDR3 covers 14 residues. CDR3 in amino acids: CASRKIELNTEAFF.

The V call is TRBV6-1, the J call TRBJ1-1. The germline V gene has CDR1 MNHNS and CDR2 SASEGT. This CDR3 spans 13 amino acids. CDR3 loop: CASSVELDTEAFF.

This clonotype shows up as medium-sized by frequency. The CDR3 spells CASRTLLAAEQYF. The chain joins TRBV6-5 to TRBJ2-7; the TCRdb call, TRBD2, lacks DNA for checking. The CDR3 runs 13 residues. Germline V gene data show CDR1 as MNHEY and CDR2 as SVGAGI.

V is TRBV20-1 and J is TRBJ1-1. This CDR3 comprises 12 residues. Germline-derived CDR1 and CDR2 are DFQATT and SNEGSKA (reference sequence). The CDR3 region is CSASDRTDEAFF.

The J gene is TRBJ2-5, the V gene TRBV5-5; checking the TCRdb D call of TRBD2 is not possible without DNA. The CDR3 totals 19 residues. CDR1 and CDR2 from the germline V gene are SGHKS and YYEKEE (reference sequence). The CDR3: CASSLSYGTSGLGKETQYF.